One and the same sample provided the 17 T cell receptor beta chains below, sequenced in a study of radiation and T cells in renal cell carcinoma. As for time point: baseline pretreatment blood. As for treatment: 15 Gy SBRT to primary tumor, nephrectomy 4 weeks later. Libraries were prepared by immunoSEQ multiplex PCR; TCRdb keeps only in-frame clonotypes and omits some of them. The sample lists 120,000 to 150,000 clones; 88% were seen once. The source was blood, collected from a patient whose treatment included radiotherapy and nephrectomy. These receptors all come from a woman aged 70-85 years with renal cell carcinoma.

J is TRBJ1-4 and V is TRBV4-2; no clear D. V gave up 3 bases and J gave up 5 bases, with 13 bases separating them. Germline values: CDR1 LGHNA, CDR2 YNFKEQ. This CDR3 contains 15 residues. DNA for the CDR3: TGTGCCAGCAGCCAGTTCTTGGACGGGAATGAAAAACTGTTTTTT. This encodes CASSQFLDGNEKLFF.

The chain joins TRBV27 to TRBJ2-1; 15 nucleotides agree with TRBD2. The germline V gene encodes CDR1 MNHEY and CDR2 SMNVEV (reference sequence). The CDR3 loop spans 16 amino acids. Trimming at V came to 5 bases and at J to 8 bases, leaving 7 bases not matched to a gene. CDR3 protein: CASSLGTSGGWYEQFF. CDR3 nucleotide sequence: TGTGCCAGCAGTCTCGGGACTAGCGGGGGGTGGTATGAGCAGTTCTTC.

The chain has TRBV7-9 and TRBJ1-2; D is uncertain. Germline CDR1 is SEHNR and CDR2 is FQNEAQ (reference sequence). The CDR3 is made up of 14 amino acids. Trimming shortened V by 1 base and J by 9 bases, and 15 bases separated the two germline ends. CDR3 nucleotides: TGTGCCAGCAGCTTAGGTCACAGCGCTTCGAGCTACACCTTC. Amino acids: CASSLGHSASSYTF. The complete variable domain, with remaining parts taken from reference TRBV7-9 and TRBJ1-2, reads DTGVSQNPRHKITKRGQNVTFRCDPISEHNRLYWYRQTLGQGPEFLTYFQNEAQLEKSRLLSDRFSAERPKGSFSTLEIQRTEQGDSAMYLCASSLGHSASSYTFGSGTRLTVV.

The chain combines TRBV6-1 with TRBJ1-4, with D tentatively TRBD1 (6 bases). V gave up 5 bases and J gave up 4 bases, with 11 bases separating them. CDR1 is MNHNS and CDR2 is SASEGT in the germline V gene. CDR3 length: 14 residues. This CDR3 is CASSRGQLNEKLFF. CDR3 nucleotide sequence: TGTGCCAGCAGTCGCGGACAGCTTAATGAAAAACTGTTTTTT.

The chain joins TRBV7-2 to TRBJ1-3; no firm D call. The CDR3 has 14 amino acids. V was pared by 1 base and J by 2 bases, with 6 bases between. Germline-derived CDR1 and CDR2 are SGHTA and FQGNSA. The CDR3 loop reads CASSLGPAGNTIYF. The CDR3 DNA follows: TGTGCCAGCAGCTTAGGGCCAGCTGGAAACACCATATATTTT.

The chain is built from TRBV14 and TRBJ1-6, with D perhaps matching TRBD1 (5 bases). CDR3 length: 15 residues. V shed 1 base and J shed 11 bases, with 15 bases lying between them. Germline V CDR1 and CDR2: SGHDN, FVKESK. The CDR3 DNA reads TGTGCCAGCAGCCAAGTCTCATGGGACGGGGCACCCCTCCACTTT. This sequence encodes CASSQVSWDGAPLHF.

The V call is TRBV5-1, the J call TRBJ2-2; TRBD1 matches 7 bases. The CDR3 covers 14 residues. Trimming cost V 4 bases and J 0 bases; bases outside gene matches: 0. Germline CDR1 is SGHRS and CDR2 is YFSETQ. CDR3: CASSGTANTGELFF. The CDR3 DNA follows: TGCGCCAGCAGCGGGACAGCGAACACCGGGGAGCTGTTTTTT.

The chain joins TRBV25-1 to TRBJ2-5, with 9 nucleotides matching TRBD2. CDR1 and CDR2 from the germline V gene are MGHDK and SYGVNS. This CDR3 region has 16 residues. The ends lost 2 bases at V and 5 bases at J; junction bases unmatched: 9. The CDR3 nucleotides are TGTGCCAGCAGTGAAGTCAGAAGCGGGGGGAGGGAGACCCAGTACTTC. Encoded protein: CASSEVRSGGRETQYF.

This rearrangement joins TRBV5-8 to TRBJ2-3; D not resolved. This CDR3 region has 13 residues. The V gene's germline CDR1 is SGHTS and CDR2 YDEGEE. The V gene lost 7 bases and the J gene lost 2 bases, with 11 bases spanning the gap. CDR3 sequence: CASRMATTDTQYF. CDR3 DNA: TGTGCCAGCCGGATGGCTACCACAGATACGCAGTATTTT.

The rearrangement uses TRBV6-1 and TRBJ2-7; a weak D match, TRBD1 (5 bases). This CDR3 contains 13 residues. The germline CDR1 and CDR2 sequences are MNHNS and SASEGT. Trimming removed 6 bases from V and 0 bases from J, with 9 bases in between. The CDR3 DNA reads as TGTGCCAGCAGGGGGCAGGTCTCCTACGAGCAGTACTTC. Translation gives CASRGQVSYEQYF.

The chain couples TRBV11-3 to TRBJ1-6, with D unresolved. Germline V gene lookup returns CDR1 SGHNT and CDR2 YENEEA. This CDR3 is built from 14 residues. V shed 1 base and J shed 6 bases, with 7 bases lying between them. CDR3 nucleotides: TGTGCCAGCAGCTTAGGACCAGCTAATTCACCCCTCCACTTT. This codes for CASSLGPANSPLHF.

J is TRBJ2-1 and V is TRBV5-1; the match to TRBD2 covers 10 bases. Germline V lookup: CDR1 SGHRS, CDR2 YFSETQ. The length of the CDR3 is 15 residues. The V gene end was trimmed by 2 bases and the J gene end by 7 bases; junction bases not matched to a gene: 6. The CDR3 reads CASSLAGGRYNEQFF. The DNA for the CDR3 is TGCGCCAGCAGCTTAGCGGGGGGGCGATATAATGAGCAGTTCTTC.

The chain uses TRBV4-1 and TRBJ2-3; no clear D gene. Germline CDR1 and CDR2: MGHRA and YSYEKL. The V end lost 5 bases, the J end lost 0 bases, and 9 bases lay between the germline ends. The CDR3 consists of 14 residues. CDR3 in amino acids: CASSELPSTDTQYF. The DNA of the CDR3 is TGCGCCAGCAGCGAATTGCCTAGCACAGATACGCAGTATTTT.

This chain connects TRBV11-2 to TRBJ1-1; D possibly corresponds to TRBD1 (5 bases). V lost 0 bases to trimming and J lost 5 bases, with 13 bases between them. Germline V gene data show CDR1 as SGHAT and CDR2 as FQNNGV. CDR3 length equals 15 residues. The CDR3 region has the DNA TGTGCCAGCAGCTTAGATTTCCTCGGGGGGACTGAAGCTTTCTTT. It is translated as CASSLDFLGGTEAFF.

This clone was counted only a few times. The chain has TRBV13 and TRBJ1-6, with D unresolved. The germline gives CDR1 PRHDT, CDR2 FYEKMQ (reference sequence). The V end lost 0 bases, the J end lost 7 bases, and 7 bases lay between the germline ends. The CDR3 is 14 residues long. The CDR3 nucleotides are TGTGCCAGCAGCTTAGGGGGGAGGAATTCACCCCTCCACTTT. This translates into CASSLGGRNSPLHF.

The CDR3 DNA is TGTGCCACCAGCAGAGATGTTCGGGGCTCCGGGGCCAACGTCCTGACTTTC. It yields the protein CATSRDVRGSGANVLTF. V and J are TRBV15 and TRBJ2-6; D may be TRBD1 or TRBD2 (5 bases each). Trimming cost V 0 bases and J 4 bases, with 13 bases left between them. This CDR3 has 17 amino acids. Germline assignment: CDR1 LNHNV and CDR2 YYDKDF (reference sequence).

The chain employs TRBV5-4 and TRBJ2-3; no firm D call. CDR1 is SGHNT, CDR2 YYREEE, per germline (reference sequence). V gave up 1 base and J gave up 6 bases, with 9 bases separating them. The CDR3 is made up of 13 amino acids. In DNA, the CDR3 is TGTGCCAGCAGCTTGCACGGTACCGATACGCAGTATTTT. Translating it yields CASSLHGTDTQYF.